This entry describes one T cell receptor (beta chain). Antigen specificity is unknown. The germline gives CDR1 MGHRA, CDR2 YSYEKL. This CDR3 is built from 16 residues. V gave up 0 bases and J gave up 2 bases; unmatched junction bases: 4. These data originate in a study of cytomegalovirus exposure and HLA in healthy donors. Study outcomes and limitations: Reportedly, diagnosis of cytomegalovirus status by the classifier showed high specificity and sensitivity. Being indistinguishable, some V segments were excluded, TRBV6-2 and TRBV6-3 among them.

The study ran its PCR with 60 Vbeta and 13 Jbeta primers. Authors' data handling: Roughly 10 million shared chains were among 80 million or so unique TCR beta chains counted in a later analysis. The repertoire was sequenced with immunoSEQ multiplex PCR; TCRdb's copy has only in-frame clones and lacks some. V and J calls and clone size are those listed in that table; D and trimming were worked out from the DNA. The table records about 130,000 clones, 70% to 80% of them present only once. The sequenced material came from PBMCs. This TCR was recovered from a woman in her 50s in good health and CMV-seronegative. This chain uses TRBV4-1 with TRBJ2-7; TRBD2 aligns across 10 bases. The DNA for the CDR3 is TGCGCCAGCAGCCAAGAAGCCCTAGCGGGAGCCTACGAGCAGTACGTC. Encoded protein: CASSQEALAGAYEQYV.